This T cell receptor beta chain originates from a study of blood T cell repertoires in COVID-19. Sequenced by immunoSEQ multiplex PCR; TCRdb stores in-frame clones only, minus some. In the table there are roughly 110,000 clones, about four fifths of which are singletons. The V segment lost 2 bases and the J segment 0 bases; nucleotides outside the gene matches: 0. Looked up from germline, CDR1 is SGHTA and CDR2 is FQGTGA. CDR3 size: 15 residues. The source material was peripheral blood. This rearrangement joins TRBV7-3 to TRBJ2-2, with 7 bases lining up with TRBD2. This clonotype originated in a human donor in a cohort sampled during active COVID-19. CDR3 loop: CASSLAGANTGELFF. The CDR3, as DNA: TGTGCCAGCAGCTTAGCGGGGGCGAACACCGGGGAGCTGTTTTTT.